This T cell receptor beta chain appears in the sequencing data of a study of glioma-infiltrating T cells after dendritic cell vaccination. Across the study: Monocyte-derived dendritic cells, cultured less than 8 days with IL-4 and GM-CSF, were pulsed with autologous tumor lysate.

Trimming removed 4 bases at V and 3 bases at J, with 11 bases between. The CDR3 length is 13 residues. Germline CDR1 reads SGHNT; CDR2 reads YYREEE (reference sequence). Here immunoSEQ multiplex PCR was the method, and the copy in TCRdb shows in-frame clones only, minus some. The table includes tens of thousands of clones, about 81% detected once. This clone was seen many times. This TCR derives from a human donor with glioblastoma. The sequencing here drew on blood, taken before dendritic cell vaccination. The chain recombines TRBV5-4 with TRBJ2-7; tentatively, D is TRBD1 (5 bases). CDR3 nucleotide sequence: TGTGCCAGCAGCCCCGACAGTCACTACGAGCAGTACTTC. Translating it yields CASSPDSHYEQYF.